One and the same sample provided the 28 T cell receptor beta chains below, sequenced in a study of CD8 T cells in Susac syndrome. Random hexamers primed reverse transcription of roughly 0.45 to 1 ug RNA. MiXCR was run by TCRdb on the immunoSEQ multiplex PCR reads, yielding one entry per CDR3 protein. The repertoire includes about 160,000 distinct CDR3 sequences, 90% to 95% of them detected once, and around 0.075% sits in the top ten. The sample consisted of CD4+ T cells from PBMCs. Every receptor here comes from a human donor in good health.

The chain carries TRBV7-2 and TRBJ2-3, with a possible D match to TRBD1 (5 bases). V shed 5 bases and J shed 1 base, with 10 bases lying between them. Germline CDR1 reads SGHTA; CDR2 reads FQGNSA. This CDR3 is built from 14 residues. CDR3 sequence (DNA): TGTGCCAGCAGCCTCAGGGATGGCACAGATACGCAGTATTTT. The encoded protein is CASSLRDGTDTQYF.

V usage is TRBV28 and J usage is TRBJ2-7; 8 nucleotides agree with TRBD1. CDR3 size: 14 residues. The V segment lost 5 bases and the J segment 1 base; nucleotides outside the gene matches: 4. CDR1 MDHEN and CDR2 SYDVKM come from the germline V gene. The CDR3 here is CASSPWTGSYEQYF. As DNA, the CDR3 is TGTGCCAGCAGTCCCTGGACAGGGTCCTACGAGCAGTACTTC.

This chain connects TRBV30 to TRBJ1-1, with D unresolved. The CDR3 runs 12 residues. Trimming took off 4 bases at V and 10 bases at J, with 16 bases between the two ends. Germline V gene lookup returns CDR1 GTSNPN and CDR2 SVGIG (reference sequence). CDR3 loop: CAWKRAATSAFF. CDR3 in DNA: TGTGCCTGGAAAAGGGCAGCCACCTCAGCTTTCTTT.

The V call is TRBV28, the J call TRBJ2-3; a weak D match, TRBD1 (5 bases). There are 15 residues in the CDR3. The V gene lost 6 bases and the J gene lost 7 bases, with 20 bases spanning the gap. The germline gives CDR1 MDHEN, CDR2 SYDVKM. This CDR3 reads CASSPMGPLDHTQYF. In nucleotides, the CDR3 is TGTGCCAGCAGCCCCATGGGGCCCCTCGATCATACGCAGTATTTT. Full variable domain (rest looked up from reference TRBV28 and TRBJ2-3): DVKVTQSSRYLVKRTGEKVFLECVQDMDHENMFWYRQDPGLGLRLIYFSYDVKMKEKGDIPEGYSVSREKKERFSLILESASTNQTSMYLCASSPMGPLDHTQYFGPGTRLTVL.

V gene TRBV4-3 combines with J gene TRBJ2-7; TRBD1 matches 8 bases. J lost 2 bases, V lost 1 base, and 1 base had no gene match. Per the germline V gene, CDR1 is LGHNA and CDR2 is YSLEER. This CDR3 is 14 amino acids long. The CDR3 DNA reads TGCGCCAGCAGCCAAGGCAGGGGGCCCTACGAGCAGTACTTC. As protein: CASSQGRGPYEQYF.

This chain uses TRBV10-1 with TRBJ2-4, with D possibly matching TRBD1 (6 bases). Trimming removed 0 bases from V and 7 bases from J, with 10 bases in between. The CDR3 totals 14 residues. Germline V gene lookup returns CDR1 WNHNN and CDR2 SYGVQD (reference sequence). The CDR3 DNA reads TGCGCCAGCAGTGAGTCTGGGGGCGCGAACATTCAGTACTTC. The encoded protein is CASSESGGANIQYF.

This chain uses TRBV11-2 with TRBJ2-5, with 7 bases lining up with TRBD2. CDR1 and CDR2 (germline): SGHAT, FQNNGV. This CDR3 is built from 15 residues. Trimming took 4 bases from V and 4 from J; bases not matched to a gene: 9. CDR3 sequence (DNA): TGTGCCAGCAGCTCCTCGGCCGGGGGGTTAGAGACCCAGTACTTC. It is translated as CASSSSAGGLETQYF.

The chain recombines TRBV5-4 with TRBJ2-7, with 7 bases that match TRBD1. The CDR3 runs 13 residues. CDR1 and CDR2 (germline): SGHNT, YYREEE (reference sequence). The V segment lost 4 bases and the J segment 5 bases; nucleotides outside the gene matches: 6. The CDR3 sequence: CASSLQGSDEQYF. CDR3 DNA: TGTGCCAGCAGCCTACAGGGGAGCGACGAGCAGTACTTC. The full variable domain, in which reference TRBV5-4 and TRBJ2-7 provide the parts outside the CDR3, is ETGVTQSPTHLIKTRGQQVTLRCSSQSGHNTVSWYQQALGQGPQFIFQYYREEENGRGNFPPRFSGLQFPNYSSELNVNALELDDSALYLCASSLQGSDEQYFGPGTRLTVT.

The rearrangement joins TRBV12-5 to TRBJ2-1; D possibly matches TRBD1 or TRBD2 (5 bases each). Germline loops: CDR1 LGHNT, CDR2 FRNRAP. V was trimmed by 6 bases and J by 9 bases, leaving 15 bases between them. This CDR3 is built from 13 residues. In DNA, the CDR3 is TGTGCTAGTGGGCCCGAGGGGATCAGTGAGCAGTTCTTC. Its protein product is CASGPEGISEQFF.

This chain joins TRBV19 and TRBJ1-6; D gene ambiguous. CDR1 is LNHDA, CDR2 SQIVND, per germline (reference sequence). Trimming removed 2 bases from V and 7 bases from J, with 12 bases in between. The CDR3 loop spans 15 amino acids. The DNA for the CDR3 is TGTGCCAGTAGTATACGAGGGAGCGGGAATTCACCCCTCCACTTT. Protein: CASSIRGSGNSPLHF.

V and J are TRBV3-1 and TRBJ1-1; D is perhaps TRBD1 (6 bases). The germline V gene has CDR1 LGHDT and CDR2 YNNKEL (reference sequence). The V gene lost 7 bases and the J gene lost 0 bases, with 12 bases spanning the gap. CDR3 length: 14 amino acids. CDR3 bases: TGTGCCAGCAATACGGGACACTTGAACACTGAAGCTTTCTTT. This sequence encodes CASNTGHLNTEAFF.

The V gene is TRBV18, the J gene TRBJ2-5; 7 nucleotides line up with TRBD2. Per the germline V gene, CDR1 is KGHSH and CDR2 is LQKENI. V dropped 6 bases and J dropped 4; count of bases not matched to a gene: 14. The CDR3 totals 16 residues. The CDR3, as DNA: TGTGCCAGCTCCCAAAGGAGCGGGAAGACTCTAGAGACCCAGTACTTC. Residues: CASSQRSGKTLETQYF.

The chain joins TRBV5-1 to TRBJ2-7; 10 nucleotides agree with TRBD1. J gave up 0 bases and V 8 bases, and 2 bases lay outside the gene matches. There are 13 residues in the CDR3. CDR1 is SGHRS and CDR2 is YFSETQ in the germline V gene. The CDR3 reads CARGQGYSYEQYF. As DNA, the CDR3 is TGCGCCAGGGGACAGGGGTACTCCTACGAGCAGTACTTC.

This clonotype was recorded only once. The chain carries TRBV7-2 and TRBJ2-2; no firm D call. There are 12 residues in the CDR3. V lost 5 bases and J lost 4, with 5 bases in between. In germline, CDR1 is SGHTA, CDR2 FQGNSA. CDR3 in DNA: TGTGCCAGCAGCCCGGTCACCGGGGAGCTGTTTTTT. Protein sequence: CASSPVTGELFF.

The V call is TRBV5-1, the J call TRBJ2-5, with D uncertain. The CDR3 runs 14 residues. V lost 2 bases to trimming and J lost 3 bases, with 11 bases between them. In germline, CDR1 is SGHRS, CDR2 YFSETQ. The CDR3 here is CASSFGSGEETQYF. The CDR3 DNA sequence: TGCGCCAGCAGCTTCGGAAGTGGGGAAGAGACCCAGTACTTC.

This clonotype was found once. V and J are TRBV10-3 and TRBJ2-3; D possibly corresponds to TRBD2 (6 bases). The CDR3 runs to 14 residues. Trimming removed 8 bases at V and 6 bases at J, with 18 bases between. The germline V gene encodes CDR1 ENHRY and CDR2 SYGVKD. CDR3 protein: CAIGGTDGSDTQYF. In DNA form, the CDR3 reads TGTGCCATCGGGGGGACTGACGGGAGTGATACGCAGTATTTT.

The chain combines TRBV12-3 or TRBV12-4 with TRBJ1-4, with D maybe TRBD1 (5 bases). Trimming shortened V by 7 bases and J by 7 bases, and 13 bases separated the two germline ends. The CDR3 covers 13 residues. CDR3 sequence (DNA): TGTGCCAGCACCTTGGACGGGACTGAAAAACTGTTTTTT. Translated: CASTLDGTEKLFF.

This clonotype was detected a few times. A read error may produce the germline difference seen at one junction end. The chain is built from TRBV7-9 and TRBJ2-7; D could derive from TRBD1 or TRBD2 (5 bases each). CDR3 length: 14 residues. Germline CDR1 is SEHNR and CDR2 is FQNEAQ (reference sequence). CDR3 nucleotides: TGTGCCAGCAGCTCCGGGACGGTCAGCTACGCGCAGTACTTC. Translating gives CASSSGTVSYAQYF.

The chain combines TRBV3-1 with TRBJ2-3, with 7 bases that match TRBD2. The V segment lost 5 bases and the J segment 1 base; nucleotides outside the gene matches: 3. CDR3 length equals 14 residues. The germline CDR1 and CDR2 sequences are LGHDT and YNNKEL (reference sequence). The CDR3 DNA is TGTGCCAGCAGCTCCGCGGGGGGCACAGATACGCAGTATTTT. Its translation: CASSSAGGTDTQYF.

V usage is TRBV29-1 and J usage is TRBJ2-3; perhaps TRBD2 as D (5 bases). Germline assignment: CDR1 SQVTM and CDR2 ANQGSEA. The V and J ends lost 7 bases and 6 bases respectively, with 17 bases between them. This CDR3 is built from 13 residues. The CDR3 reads CSGRTGSRDTQYF. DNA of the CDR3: TGCAGCGGACGGACTGGGAGTCGGGATACGCAGTATTTT.

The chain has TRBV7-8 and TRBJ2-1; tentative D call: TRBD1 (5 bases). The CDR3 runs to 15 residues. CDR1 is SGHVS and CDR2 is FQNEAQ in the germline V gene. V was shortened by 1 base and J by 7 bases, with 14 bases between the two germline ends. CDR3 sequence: CASSLVSQVRNEQFF. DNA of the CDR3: TGTGCCAGCAGCTTAGTCTCACAGGTGAGGAATGAGCAGTTCTTC. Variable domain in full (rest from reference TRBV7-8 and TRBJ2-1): GAGVSQSPRYKVAKRGQDVALRCDPISGHVSLFWYQQALGQGPEFLTYFQNEAQLDKSGLPSDRFFAERPEGSVSTLKIQRTQQEDSAVYLCASSLVSQVRNEQFFGPGTRLTVL.

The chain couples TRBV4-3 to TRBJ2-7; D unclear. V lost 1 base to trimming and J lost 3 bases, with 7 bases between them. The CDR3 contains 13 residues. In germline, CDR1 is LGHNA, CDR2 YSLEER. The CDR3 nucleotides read TGCGCCAGCAGCCAAGGGGGTGACTACGAGCAGTACTTC. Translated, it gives CASSQGGDYEQYF.

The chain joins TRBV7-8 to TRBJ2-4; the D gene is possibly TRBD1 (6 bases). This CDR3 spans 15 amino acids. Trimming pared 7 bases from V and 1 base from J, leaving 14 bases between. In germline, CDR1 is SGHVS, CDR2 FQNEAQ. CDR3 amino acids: CASMLGAFAKNIQYF. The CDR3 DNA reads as TGTGCCAGCATGCTGGGGGCCTTCGCCAAAAACATTCAGTACTTC.

The CDR3 DNA sequence: TGTGCCAGCAGTGCAGGGGTACAGTCTAATGAAAAACTGTTTTTT. This gives the protein CASSAGVQSNEKLFF. The V and J genes are TRBV25-1 and TRBJ1-4; maybe TRBD1 (6 bases). CDR3 size: 15 residues. Germline V gene sequence: CDR1 MGHDK, CDR2 SYGVNS. V lost 4 bases and J lost 3, with 12 bases in between.

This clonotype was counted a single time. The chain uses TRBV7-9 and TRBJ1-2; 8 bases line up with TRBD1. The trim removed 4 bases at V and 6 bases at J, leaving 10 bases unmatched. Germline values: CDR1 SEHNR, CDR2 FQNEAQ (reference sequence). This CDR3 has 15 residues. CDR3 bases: TGTGCCAGCAGCTCCCCCAACAGGGGGGAAGATGGCTACACCTTC. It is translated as CASSSPNRGEDGYTF.

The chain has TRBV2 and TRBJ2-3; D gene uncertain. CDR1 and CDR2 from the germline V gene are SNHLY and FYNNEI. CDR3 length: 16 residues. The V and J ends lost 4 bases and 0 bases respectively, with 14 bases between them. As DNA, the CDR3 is TGTGCCAGCAGTGCTAATGGAGTTCGCAGCACAGATACGCAGTATTTT. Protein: CASSANGVRSTDTQYF.

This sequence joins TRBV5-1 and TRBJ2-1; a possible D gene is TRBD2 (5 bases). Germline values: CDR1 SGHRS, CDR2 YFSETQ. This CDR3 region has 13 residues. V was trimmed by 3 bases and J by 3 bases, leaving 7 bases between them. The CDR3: CASSYGLYNEQFF. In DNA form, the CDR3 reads TGCGCCAGCAGCTATGGACTCTACAATGAGCAGTTCTTC.

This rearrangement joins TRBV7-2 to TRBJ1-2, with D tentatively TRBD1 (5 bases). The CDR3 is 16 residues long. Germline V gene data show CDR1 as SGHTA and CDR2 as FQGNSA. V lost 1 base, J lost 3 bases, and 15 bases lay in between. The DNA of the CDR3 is TGTGCCAGCAGCTTAGGGGGGGTCAGGGCGGACTATGGCTACACCTTC. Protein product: CASSLGGVRADYGYTF.